Below, 24 T cell receptor beta chains from the same sample are listed, as sequenced in a study of chemoradiotherapy in HPV16-positive cancers. Profiled with immunoSEQ multiplex PCR; TCRdb holds only in-frame clones, not every one. The data contain around 5,700 clones, 85% to 90% of them singletons. The sample here was tumor tissue, taken from a patient who underwent chemoradiotherapy. The receptors stem from a human donor with HPV-associated anogenital cancer.

This chain uses TRBV4-2 with TRBJ2-1, with D tentatively TRBD1 (6 bases). V lost 0 bases and J 4 bases, leaving 13 bases between the germline ends. Germline V gene sequence: CDR1 LGHNA, CDR2 YNFKEQ. The CDR3 consists of 16 residues. Here the CDR3 DNA reads TGTGCCAGCAGCCAAGACGGAGTTGGGACATACAATGAGCAGTTCTTC. This sequence encodes CASSQDGVGTYNEQFF.

V gene TRBV21-1 combines with J gene TRBJ2-2; TRBD2, the table's D call, lacks a check against the DNA. TRBV21-1 is listed as a pseudogene. This CDR3 has 18 amino acids. The CDR3 loop is CASKGTGRETQNTGELFF. The CDR3, as DNA: TGTGCCAGCAAGGGGACGGGGCGGGAGACCCAGAACACCGGGGAGCTGTTTTTT.

The rearrangement uses TRBV7-9 and TRBJ1-1; 7 nucleotides match TRBD1. The ends lost 5 bases at V and 5 bases at J; junction bases unmatched: 20. Per the germline V gene, CDR1 is SEHNR and CDR2 is FQNEAQ (reference sequence). The CDR3 is made up of 18 amino acids. CDR3 bases: TGTGCCAGCAGCCGAGCCCTCCGGGGCTACAGGGGAGGGACTGAAGCTTTCTTT. Amino acids: CASSRALRGYRGGTEAFF. The full variable domain, rest sourced from reference TRBV7-9 and TRBJ1-1, is DTGVSQNPRHKITKRGQNVTFRCDPISEHNRLYWYRQTLGQGPEFLTYFQNEAQLEKSRLLSDRFSAERPKGSFSTLEIQRTEQGDSAMYLCASSRALRGYRGGTEAFFGQGTRLTVV.

This chain uses TRBV19 with TRBJ1-3; D unclear. The CDR3 runs 14 residues. Trimming cost V 2 bases and J 4 bases, with 9 bases left between them. Germline V gene data show CDR1 as LNHDA and CDR2 as SQIVND (reference sequence). The CDR3 protein is CASSITGVGNTIYF. The CDR3 coding sequence is TGTGCCAGTAGTATAACCGGGGTCGGAAACACCATATATTTT.

The rearrangement uses TRBV27 and TRBJ2-1; 7 bases match TRBD2. With 0 bases clipped from V and 8 bases from J, the junction kept 10 bases outside the gene matches. This CDR3 is built from 16 residues. In germline, CDR1 is MNHEY, CDR2 SMNVEV (reference sequence). DNA of the CDR3: TGTGCCAGCAGTTTATCCCTCGGTACTAGCGCGGATGAGCAGTTCTTC. As protein: CASSLSLGTSADEQFF.

This clone came up a few times. The genes are TRBV25-1 and TRBJ2-7; D may match TRBD1 or TRBD2 (5 bases each). From germline, CDR1 is MGHDK and CDR2 SYGVNS. With 10 bases removed from V and 0 bases from J, the gap between germline ends came to 13 bases. CDR3 size: 13 residues. This CDR3 reads CATLGPSSYEQYF. The CDR3 DNA reads TGTGCCACCTTGGGACCGAGCTCCTACGAGCAGTACTTC.

The chain employs TRBV18 and TRBJ2-1, with D perhaps TRBD1 (5 bases). The CDR3 has 15 residues. Per the germline V gene, CDR1 is KGHSH and CDR2 is LQKENI. Trimming left V 0 bases short and J 8 bases short, with 14 bases between. CDR3 nucleotide sequence: TGTGCCAGCTCACCACCGCAGGGCCTAAGGCATGAGCAGTTCTTC. Residues: CASSPPQGLRHEQFF.

The rearrangement uses TRBV10-3 and TRBJ2-7; D remains unclear. V lost 7 bases and J lost 0, with 10 bases in between. Per the germline V gene, CDR1 is ENHRY and CDR2 is SYGVKD. The CDR3 sequence is 13 residues long. The CDR3 is CAIKGDSSYEQYF. The CDR3 bases are TGTGCCATCAAAGGCGATAGCTCCTACGAGCAGTACTTC.

The chain employs TRBV10-3 and TRBJ2-1, with TRBD1 identical over 7 bases. The CDR3 has 13 residues. V shed 4 bases, J shed 6 bases, and the junction held 3 bases outside the gene matches. Germline CDR1 reads ENHRY; CDR2 reads SYGVKD. The CDR3 loop reads CAISGTGANEQFF. The DNA for the CDR3 is TGTGCCATCAGTGGTACAGGGGCCAATGAGCAGTTCTTC.

The rearrangement links TRBV11-3 to TRBJ2-2; possible D gene TRBD2, 6 bases. Deletions cut 4 bases from V and 6 bases from J, with 18 bases between. Germline CDR1 SGHNT, CDR2 YENEEA. The CDR3 sequence is 16 residues long. This CDR3 is CASSSRGTYGSGELFF. CDR3 DNA sequence: TGTGCCAGCAGCTCCCGGGGGACCTACGGCTCCGGGGAGCTGTTTTTT.

The genes are TRBV10-3 and TRBJ1-5, with 8 nucleotides matching TRBD1. The CDR3 extends over 16 amino acids. Germline loops: CDR1 ENHRY, CDR2 SYGVKD. After removal of 0 bases from V and 5 bases from J, the junction contained 6 bases not matched to a gene. The CDR3 loop reads CAISESWVRGHQPQHF. In DNA, the CDR3 is TGTGCCATCAGTGAGTCATGGGTCAGGGGGCATCAGCCCCAGCATTTT.

This clone was recorded a few times. The chain links TRBV27 to TRBJ1-1, with D possibly TRBD1 on 5 matching bases. V lost 3 bases, J lost 3 bases, and 11 bases lay in between. The CDR3 consists of 14 residues. Germline V gene data show CDR1 as MNHEY and CDR2 as SMNVEV (reference sequence). In DNA, the CDR3 is TGTGCCAGCAGTTTCAATACAGGAGACACTGAAGCTTTCTTT. The encoded protein is CASSFNTGDTEAFF.

The genes are TRBV6-1 and TRBJ2-7, with 11 positions matching TRBD2. The ends lost 0 bases at V and 0 bases at J; junction bases unmatched: 7. CDR1 and CDR2 from the germline V gene are MNHNS and SASEGT. This CDR3 is built from 18 residues. In nucleotides, the CDR3 is TGTGCCAGCAGTGAAGCTGCTAGCGGGAGGCGAAGCTCCTACGAGCAGTACTTC. This encodes CASSEAASGRRSSYEQYF.

The rearrangement uses TRBV9 and TRBJ1-1; the D is unclear. The CDR3 totals 13 residues. Germline CDR1 reads SGDLS; CDR2 reads YYNGEE. With 1 base removed from V and 1 base from J, the gap between germline ends came to 5 bases. This CDR3 is CASSVSGNTEAFF. The DNA of the CDR3 is TGTGCCAGCAGCGTATCAGGGAACACTGAAGCTTTCTTT.

The gene calls are TRBV7-2 and TRBJ2-5; possibly TRBD1 for D (7 bases). This CDR3 region has 15 residues. Trimming removed 4 bases at V and 7 bases at J, with 19 bases between. Per germline, CDR1 SGHTA and CDR2 FQGNSA. CDR3 sequence (DNA): TGTGCCAGCAGCTCTCTAGCAGGGGGAGGTGGGACCCAGTACTTC. This sequence encodes CASSSLAGGGGTQYF.

This chain uses TRBV4-1 with TRBJ2-5, with 11 bases fitting TRBD2. The CDR3 has 16 amino acids. The junction had 8 bases not matched to a gene; V was cut back by 3 bases and J by 5 bases. The germline V gene encodes CDR1 MGHRA and CDR2 YSYEKL. In nucleotides, the CDR3 is TGCGCCAGCAGCCAGGATACTAGCGGGAGTCTGGAGACCCAGTACTTC. It is translated as CASSQDTSGSLETQYF.

The J gene is TRBJ1-1, the V gene TRBV18; D gene unclear. Trimming stripped 6 bases from V and 7 bases from J, with 6 bases between. Germline V gene lookup returns CDR1 KGHSH and CDR2 LQKENI. The CDR3 is made up of 10 amino acids. The CDR3 spells CASSEIEAFF. CDR3 in DNA: TGTGCCAGCTCGGAGATTGAAGCTTTCTTT. Complete variable domain (other parts from reference TRBV18 and TRBJ1-1): NAGVMQNPRHLVRRRGQEARLRCSPMKGHSHVYWYRQLPEEGLKFMVYLQKENIIDESGMPKERFSAEFPKEGPSILRIQQVVRGDSAAYFCASSEIEAFFGQGTRLTVV.

This clone was counted a few times. This chain joins TRBV19 and TRBJ2-7; 12 positions match TRBD1. This CDR3 region has 15 residues. From germline, CDR1 is LNHDA and CDR2 SQIVND (reference sequence). The V and J ends lost 5 bases and 0 bases, in that order; junction bases with no gene match: 2. The CDR3 is CASSLGQGASYEQYF. CDR3 DNA sequence: TGTGCCAGTAGTCTGGGACAGGGGGCCTCCTACGAGCAGTACTTC. Using reference TRBV19 and TRBJ2-7 for the parts outside the CDR3, the full variable domain is DGGITQSPKYLFRKEGQNVTLSCEQNLNHDAMYWYRQDPGQGLRLIYYSQIVNDFQKGDIAEGYSVSREKKESFPLTVTSAQKNPTAFYLCASSLGQGASYEQYFGPGTRLTVT.

J is TRBJ2-3 and V is TRBV4-2; D gene uncertain. The CDR3 sequence is 13 residues long. V lost 0 bases, J lost 7 bases, and 8 bases lay in between. Per germline, CDR1 LGHNA and CDR2 YNFKEQ. The CDR3 DNA is TGTGCCAGCAGCCAAGATAGGGCAAATACGCAGTATTTT. Protein: CASSQDRANTQYF.

Concerning this clone: The junction differs from germline at one of its ends, possibly a read error. CDR3 nucleotides: TGTGCCAGCAGCTTAGTTAAACAGGGGCGGGATTTT. It translates to CASSLVKQGRDF. V gene TRBV7-9 combines with J gene TRBJ2-3; 7 bases are shared with TRBD1. CDR3 size: 12 residues. Germline CDR1 and CDR2: SEHNR and FQNEAQ (reference sequence). Drawing the rest from reference TRBV7-9 and TRBJ2-3, the complete variable domain is DTGVSQNPRHKITKRGQNVTFRCDPISEHNRLYWYRQTLGQGPEFLTYFQNEAQLEKSRLLSDRFSAERPKGSFSTLEIQRTEQGDSAMYLCASSLVKQGRDFGPGTRLTVL.

The chain couples TRBV4-3 to TRBJ1-4; D may be TRBD1 (6 bases). CDR1 LGHNA and CDR2 YSLEER come from the germline V gene. The germline V and J ends were trimmed by 5 bases and 3 bases, with 13 bases remaining between them. This CDR3 region has 15 residues. Here the CDR3 reads CASSSRGAANEKLFF. CDR3 DNA: TGCGCCAGCAGCTCACGGGGGGCGGCTAATGAAAAACTGTTTTTT.

The chain couples TRBV5-1 to TRBJ2-7; maybe TRBD2 (6 bases). Germline CDR1 is SGHRS and CDR2 is YFSETQ. This CDR3 spans 16 amino acids. The V gene lost 4 bases and the J gene lost 5 bases, with 22 bases spanning the gap. CDR3 amino acids: CASSEGAAGARDEQYF. In DNA form, the CDR3 reads TGCGCCAGCAGCGAAGGGGCAGCGGGCGCCCGCGACGAGCAGTACTTC.

The chain uses TRBV19 and TRBJ1-5; weak D call: TRBD1 (5 bases). V was pared by 3 bases and J by 9 bases, with 12 bases between. From germline, CDR1 is LNHDA and CDR2 SQIVND (reference sequence). The CDR3 has 13 residues. CDR3 bases: TGTGCCAGTAGTATTTCCAGGGACCGGCCCCAGCATTTT. Protein sequence: CASSISRDRPQHF.

The chain is built from TRBV7-9 and TRBJ2-1; D call uncertain. The CDR3 extends over 15 amino acids. V shed 5 bases and J shed 7 bases, with 18 bases lying between them. Looked up from germline, CDR1 is SEHNR and CDR2 is FQNEAQ (reference sequence). In nucleotides, the CDR3 is TGTGCCAGCAGCCGGAGTCAGGTAGATGATAATGAGCAGTTCTTC. Residues: CASSRSQVDDNEQFF.